The rows below give T cell receptor beta chains drawn from one sample of a study of blood T cells in healthy people across ages. TCRdb ran MiXCR on the 5' RACE reads and lists one entry per CDR3 protein. This table has approximately 800,000 distinct CDR3 sequences, around a quarter appearing once. This sample also appeared in a second study, on T cells of mothers and their children.

The sample consisted of blood. These receptor sequences come from a boy younger than 18 in good health. Each CDR3 is given with its conserved first and last residue. The D gene is left open where the match is weak. Clone sizes are given selectively: once, few, many, or a class where the clone is expanded.

J gene,D gene,V gene,clone size,CDR3 DNA,CDR3 protein
TRBJ2-5,TRBD2,TRBV30,few,TGTGCCTGGAGTGGTCTAGCGGTCCAAGAGACCCAGTACTTC,CAWSGLAVQETQYF
TRBJ2-1,.,TRBV12-3/TRBV12-4,.,TGTGCCAGCAGGCGCCCAGGGATCCCTAGCAATGAGCAGTTCTTC,CASRRPGIPSNEQFF
TRBJ2-1,.,TRBV27,.,TGTGCCAGCAGCCGTCGGACTGACAGCTCCTACAATGAGCAGTTCTTC,CASSRRTDSSYNEQFF
TRBJ1-5,TRBD1,TRBV3-1,.,TGTGCCAGCAGCCAGGGACAGGGCGCCCCCCATTTT,CASSQGQGAPHF
TRBJ2-1,TRBD2,TRBV6-5,.,TGTGCCAGCAGTTCCACTAGCGGGGATTACAATGAGCAGTTCTTC,CASSSTSGDYNEQFF
TRBJ2-1,TRBD1,TRBV5-1,.,TGCGCCAGCAGTCCTCGACAGGGCAGCTCCTACAATGAGCAGTTCTTC,CASSPRQGSSYNEQFF
TRBJ2-7,TRBD1,TRBV5-1,.,TGCGCCAGCAGCGGAGAAGGACAGGGCTCCCACGAGCAGTACTTC,CASSGEGQGSHEQYF
TRBJ2-4,.,TRBV20-1,.,TGCAGTGCTAGCGCAGGGGCAGCCAAAAACATTCAGTACTTC,CSASAGAAKNIQYF
TRBJ2-1,TRBD2,TRBV7-9,.,TGTGCCAGCAGCCCGACTAGCGGGGGGGATTATGAGCAGTTCTTC,CASSPTSGGDYEQFF
TRBJ1-2,.,TRBV27,.,TGTGCCAGCAGTTTACCGAGGGAGAAGAGTCTGGGCTACACCTTC,CASSLPREKSLGYTF
TRBJ2-5,TRBD1,TRBV20-1,few,TGCAGTGCCGGGGACAGGGGACAAGAGACCCAGTACTTC,CSAGDRGQETQYF
TRBJ2-2,.,TRBV6-5,few,TGTGCCAGCAGTTACCCCCGTCTCGGGGAGCTGTTTTTT,CASSYPRLGELFF
TRBJ2-5,TRBD2,TRBV5-1,.,TGCGCCAGCAGCTCGGGACTAGCGGGGGGCGACCAAGAGACCCAGTACTTC,CASSSGLAGGDQETQYF
TRBJ2-3,.,TRBV7-2,.,TGTGCCAGCAGCTTAGGTATAGGAGGGACAGATACGCAGTATTTT,CASSLGIGGTDTQYF
TRBJ2-1,TRBD1,TRBV7-9,once,TGTGCCAGCAACACAGGGACAGCCGCAAATGAGCAGTTCTTC,CASNTGTAANEQFF
TRBJ2-5,TRBD1,TRBV12-3/TRBV12-4,.,TGTGCCAGCAGCCTTACAGGGGTGTTGGAGACCCAGTACTTC,CASSLTGVLETQYF
TRBJ1-4,.,TRBV5-1,once,TGCGCCAGCAGCTTACAGGCCGCGTTAGATGAAAAACTGTTTTTT,CASSLQAALDEKLFF
TRBJ2-3,TRBD2,TRBV7-9,few,TGTGCCAGCAGCTTGTTAGCGGGGGGGCGTTTCACAGATACGCAGTATTTT,CASSLLAGGRFTDTQYF
TRBJ2-3,.,TRBV3-1,.,TGTGCCAGCAGCCAAACATTAACAGATACGCAGTATTTT,CASSQTLTDTQYF
TRBJ2-7,TRBD1,TRBV12-3/TRBV12-4,.,TGTGCCAGCAGCCCCAACGACAGGGGGTCTAGCAGCGAGCAGTACTTC,CASSPNDRGSSSEQYF
TRBJ2-1,.,TRBV5-1,many,TGCGCCAGCAGCTGGCCCCCGGGAAGTACCTACAATGAGCAGTTCTTC,CASSWPPGSTYNEQFF
TRBJ2-1,.,TRBV6-6,few,TGTGCCAGCAGTTACACCCGACAGGCCCATGAGCAGTTCTTC,CASSYTRQAHEQFF
TRBJ2-3,.,TRBV29-1,.,TGCAGCGTCGCCCCCGGGCAAGCGGGAGATACGCAGTATTTT,CSVAPGQAGDTQYF
TRBJ2-7,TRBD1,TRBV7-8,.,TGTGCCAGCAGCGGGACAGGGAGGACAAACGAGCAGTACTTC,CASSGTGRTNEQYF
TRBJ2-1,.,TRBV7-2,few,TGTGCCAGCAGCATAGCCTATGAGCAGTTCTTC,CASSIAYEQFF
TRBJ2-7,.,TRBV28,few,TGTGCCAGCAGTTTATTTCTAGATCGAGAGCAGTACTTC,CASSLFLDREQYF
TRBJ2-1,.,TRBV2,.,TGTGCCAGCACCAGAGGGTTAGGGATAGCCGTCTACAATGAGCAGTTCTTC,CASTRGLGIAVYNEQFF
TRBJ2-1,.,TRBV12-3/TRBV12-4,few,TGTGCCAGCGGCTCCACCTTAGGCATCTACAATGAGCAGTTCTTC,CASGSTLGIYNEQFF
TRBJ2-1,.,TRBV4-1,.,TGCGCCAGCAGCCAAGACCCCGGACAATACAATGAGCAGTTCTTC,CASSQDPGQYNEQFF
TRBJ1-1,TRBD1,TRBV6-1,.,TGTGCCAGCAGTGAAGTCCTGATACAGGGGGATAACACTGAAGCTTTCTTT,CASSEVLIQGDNTEAFF
TRBJ2-5,.,TRBV15,.,TGTGCCACCAGCAGAGATCCCGGGACTCGGGAGACCCAGTACTTC,CATSRDPGTRETQYF
TRBJ2-2,.,TRBV20-1,few,TGCAGTGCTAGAGATGGGCAGACTCTCGGGGAGCTGTTTTTT,CSARDGQTLGELFF
TRBJ2-2,.,TRBV20-1,few,TGCAGTGCTAGGCCAGGGGGGTGGGGCGGGGAGCTGTTTTTT,CSARPGGWGGELFF
TRBJ1-6,.,TRBV28,.,TGTGCCAGCAGTTTATTTGGCTGGGGAGGGAGCTCCTATAATTCACCCCTCCACTTT,CASSLFGWGGSSYNSPLHF
TRBJ2-7,.,TRBV5-1,.,TGCGCCAGCAGCTTGGCGAGCATTGACTACGAGCAGTACTTC,CASSLASIDYEQYF
TRBJ2-7,.,TRBV6-6,.,TGTGCCAGCAGTTACTCGACTAGAACCCTCGAGCAGTACTTC,CASSYSTRTLEQYF
TRBJ2-5,.,TRBV9,many,TGTGCCAGCAGCGGACCCGGAGGCGGTGAGACCCAGTACTTC,CASSGPGGGETQYF